This TCR beta chain was identified in a study of T-cell reconstitution after alpha-beta-depleted transplantation in children. Trimming took off 3 bases at V and 3 bases at J, with 12 bases between the two ends. The CDR3 totals 15 residues. TCRbeta library construction was performed incorporating unique molecular identifiers. Via MiXCR, TCRdb re-called the PCR reads, giving one row per CDR3 protein. The data contain hundreds of thousands of distinct CDR3 sequences, around 13% of them singletons. The chain links TRBV12-3 or TRBV12-4 to TRBJ1-5, with a possible D match to TRBD1 (5 bases). Source: PBMCs from the stem cell graft donor, taken from the stem cell graft. The TCR was taken from a human donor who donated a stem cell graft to a child with combined immunodeficiency. CDR3 protein: CASSLGPLANQPQHF. The CDR3 nucleotides read TGTGCCAGCAGTTTGGGACCCCTAGCCAATCAGCCCCAGCATTTT.